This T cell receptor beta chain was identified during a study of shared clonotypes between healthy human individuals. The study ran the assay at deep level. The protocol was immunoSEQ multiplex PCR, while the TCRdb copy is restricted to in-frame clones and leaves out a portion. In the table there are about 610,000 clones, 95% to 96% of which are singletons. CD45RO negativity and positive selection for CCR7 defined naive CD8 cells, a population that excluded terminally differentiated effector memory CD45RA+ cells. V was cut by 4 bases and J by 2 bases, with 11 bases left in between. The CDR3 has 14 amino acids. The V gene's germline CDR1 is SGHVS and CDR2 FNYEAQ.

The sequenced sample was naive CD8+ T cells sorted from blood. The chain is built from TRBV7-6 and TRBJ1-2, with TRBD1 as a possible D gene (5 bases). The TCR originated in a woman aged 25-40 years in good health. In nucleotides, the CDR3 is TGTGCCAGCAGCTCATCGGGACCGAACTATGGCTACACCTTC. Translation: CASSSSGPNYGYTF.